Listed below are T cell receptor beta chains from one sample, sequenced in a study of T cell responses to AZD1222 COVID-19 vaccine. Assay used: immunoSEQ multiplex PCR; TCRdb lists only in-frame clones, some missing. The sample shows about 180,000 clones, about nine tenths of them seen only once. This sample comprised peripheral blood, obtained 28 days after the second dose of the MenACWY control vaccine. These receptors were obtained from an adult who received the MenACWY meningococcal vaccine as a control. Each CDR3 is given with its conserved first and last residue. D genes are given only for firm matches. For some rows the clone size is stated as once, few or many, or as a class when expanded; others skip it.

CDR3 DNA | CDR3 protein | D gene | clone size | J gene | V gene
TGTGCCAGTAGTCCCGACAGGGTCCCAGGGGACGAGCAGTACTTC | CASSPDRVPGDEQYF | TRBD1 | . | TRBJ2-7 | TRBV19
TGTGTTTCACGGACAGTCTTCACCTACGAGCAGTACTTC | CVSRTVFTYEQYF | . | . | TRBJ2-7 | TRBV28
TGTGCCAGCAGCTCGACAGGGGGCAAAGGTGCCGGGGAGCTGTTTTTT | CASSSTGGKGAGELFF | TRBD1 | . | TRBJ2-2 | TRBV7-9
TGTGCCAGTAGTATGGCTATCGACAGGGGTAGCACTGAAGCTTTCTTT | CASSMAIDRGSTEAFF | TRBD1 | once | TRBJ1-1 | TRBV19
TGCGCCAGCAGCCCACCGGGACTAGCGGGAGATCGTGAGCAGTTCTTC | CASSPPGLAGDREQFF | TRBD2 | once | TRBJ2-1 | TRBV5-1
TGTGCCAGCAGCGTAGGCGGCATGAACACTGAAGCTTTCTTT | CASSVGGMNTEAFF | . | . | TRBJ1-1 | TRBV9
TGTGCCACCAGCAGAGTCGGGTCTGGAAACACCATATATTTT | CATSRVGSGNTIYF | . | . | TRBJ1-3 | TRBV15
TGTGCCAGTAGATTGGAGCGTTACACTGAAGCTTTCTTT | CASRLERYTEAFF | . | . | TRBJ1-1 | TRBV19
TGTGCCAGCAGTTACCGGGGCGACACTGAAGCTTTCTTT | CASSYRGDTEAFF | . | . | TRBJ1-1 | TRBV6-2/TRBV6-3
TGTGCCAGCAGCGTGACACGGGAGACCCAGTACTTC | CASSVTRETQYF | . | . | TRBJ2-5 | TRBV7-2
TGTGCCAGCAGTGAATGGGGGGCGCGGGGTAACGAGCAGTACTTC | CASSEWGARGNEQYF | . | . | TRBJ2-7 | TRBV25-1
TGTGCCAGCAGCTTAAGACAGGGAGACGAAAAACTGTTTTTT | CASSLRQGDEKLFF | TRBD1 | . | TRBJ1-4 | TRBV7-9
TGTGCCAGCAGCTCCCTAGGTTTTAGGACAGATACGCAGTATTTT | CASSSLGFRTDTQYF | . | once | TRBJ2-3 | TRBV7-2
TGTGCCAGCAAAATCCAGGGCACCGGGGAGCTGTTTTTT | CASKIQGTGELFF | . | . | TRBJ2-2 | TRBV12-3/TRBV12-4
TGTGCCAGTAGTATAGATGACAAGTCTGGGGCCAACGTCCTGACTTTC | CASSIDDKSGANVLTF | . | . | TRBJ2-6 | TRBV19
TGCGCCAGCAGCCAAGGGACAGGCTACGAGCAGTACTTC | CASSQGTGYEQYF | TRBD1 | . | TRBJ2-7 | TRBV4-1
TGCAGCGTTGAAGTGGGACAGCTAGTTTACAATGAGCAGTTCTTC | CSVEVGQLVYNEQFF | TRBD1 | . | TRBJ2-1 | TRBV29-1
TGTGCCAGCAGTCGCCCGGACACCTACGAGCAGTACTTC | CASSRPDTYEQYF | . | . | TRBJ2-7 | TRBV28
TGCAGTGCTATTTTGAACACTGAAGCTTTCTTT | CSAILNTEAFF | . | few | TRBJ1-1 | TRBV20-1
TGTGCCAGCAGTTTCGGCGAGACCCAGTACTTC | CASSFGETQYF | . | . | TRBJ2-5 | TRBV12-3/TRBV12-4
TGTGCCAGCAGTTCCCAATTCCCAGGGGACAATTCACCCCTCCACTTT | CASSSQFPGDNSPLHF | . | . | TRBJ1-6 | TRBV6-6
TGTGCCTGGAGGATACCCAGCTCTGGAAACACCATATATTTT | CAWRIPSSGNTIYF | . | . | TRBJ1-3 | TRBV30
TGTGCCAGCTTGGCAGATCCTTCTGAAGGACTGTTTTTT | CASLADPSEGLFF | . | . | TRBJ1-4 | TRBV2
TGTGCCTGGAGTGTAGGTACTAGCGGGAGTACAGATACGCAGTATTTT | CAWSVGTSGSTDTQYF | TRBD2 | once | TRBJ2-3 | TRBV30
TGTGCCACCAGTGACTATCGTAGCGGCTCCTACAATGAGCAGTTCTTC | CATSDYRSGSYNEQFF | . | . | TRBJ2-1 | TRBV24-1
TGCGCCAGGGTCCGGGACCCGAGCTCCTACGAGCAGTACTTC | CARVRDPSSYEQYF | . | . | TRBJ2-7 | TRBV4-3
TGTGCCAGCACTGCTGGACTAGCGAACACCGGGGAGCTGTTTTTT | CASTAGLANTGELFF | TRBD2 | . | TRBJ2-2 | TRBV6-5
TGTGCCAGCAGCCCCCAAGGGTTTAACTCTGGAAACACCATATATTTT | CASSPQGFNSGNTIYF | . | few | TRBJ1-3 | TRBV28
TGTGCCAGCAGACACCTAGCGGGAGAGACCGGGGAGCTGTTTTTT | CASRHLAGETGELFF | TRBD2 | . | TRBJ2-2 | TRBV6-5
TGTGCCAGCAGCCAAGACAGGGGCAGGGAGCTGTTTTTT | CASSQDRGRELFF | . | . | TRBJ2-2 | TRBV3-1/TRBV3-2
TGTGCCAGCAGCCCCTCTAGCGTTTGGACCTACGAGCAGTACTTC | CASSPSSVWTYEQYF | . | . | TRBJ2-7 | TRBV6-2/TRBV6-3
TGTGCCAGCAGCTTTGGGACGGATCAGCCCCAGCATTTT | CASSFGTDQPQHF | . | . | TRBJ1-5 | TRBV5-6
TGTGCCAGCAGCGATGGGGGCTCCTACAATGAGCAGTTCTTC | CASSDGGSYNEQFF | . | . | TRBJ2-1 | TRBV21-1
TGTGCCAGCAGGGAGAGGGACCTCACTGAAGCTTTCTTT | CASRERDLTEAFF | . | . | TRBJ1-1 | TRBV2
TGTGCCATCAAAGGGACAGGGTCCTACGAGCAGTACTTC | CAIKGTGSYEQYF | TRBD1 | once | TRBJ2-7 | TRBV10-3
TGTGCCAGCAGTGACCCCCAGGGACGCGAGCAGTACTTC | CASSDPQGREQYF | . | few | TRBJ2-7 | TRBV6-2/TRBV6-3
TGTGCCAGCAGTTTAGTCCCGGGACTAGGGAGCTCCTACAATGAGCAGTTCTTC | CASSLVPGLGSSYNEQFF | TRBD2 | once | TRBJ2-1 | TRBV27
TGTGCCAGTAGTCGGGCCAGGGGCTCCTACGAGCAGTACTTC | CASSRARGSYEQYF | . | . | TRBJ2-7 | TRBV19
TGTGCCAGCTCACCATTCGCACAGGGGTCGGGGAATGAGCAGTTCTTC | CASSPFAQGSGNEQFF | TRBD1 | . | TRBJ2-1 | TRBV18
TGTGCCAGCACAGGGACGGCGTGGGGCGCAGATACGCAGTATTTT | CASTGTAWGADTQYF | . | . | TRBJ2-3 | TRBV2
TGTGCCAGCAGACGGGACTTTAGCTCCTACGAGCAGTACTTC | CASRRDFSSYEQYF | . | . | TRBJ2-7 | TRBV6-5
TGTGCCAGCAGTTTATCAGGGTTTAATCAGCCCCAGCATTTT | CASSLSGFNQPQHF | . | . | TRBJ1-5 | TRBV28
TGTGCCAGCAGCCTTTCGCCTGACCAAGCCTACGAGCAGTACTTC | CASSLSPDQAYEQYF | . | . | TRBJ2-7 | TRBV7-6
TGTGCCAGCAGCCATGGCATACAGGGGATGGTAAGCACTGAAGCTTTCTTT | CASSHGIQGMVSTEAFF | TRBD1 | few | TRBJ1-1 | TRBV7-2
TGTGCCAGCTTTGGCCGGGACAGGGGGGATTATGGCTACACCTTC | CASFGRDRGDYGYTF | TRBD1 | . | TRBJ1-2 | TRBV28
TGTGCCAGCAGCTTACCAGGGAGTGAGGAAAAACTGTTTTTT | CASSLPGSEEKLFF | . | . | TRBJ1-4 | TRBV7-3
TGCGCCAGCAGTGAGTCCGGGGGGTACACTGAAGCTTTCTTT | CASSESGGYTEAFF | . | . | TRBJ1-1 | TRBV10-1
TGTGCCTGGATCCCTCCCCCGTTCGGGGAGCTGTTTTTT | CAWIPPPFGELFF | . | . | TRBJ2-2 | TRBV30
TGTGCCAGCATCTCCACGAGAGGGACTGAAGCTTTCTTT | CASISTRGTEAFF | . | . | TRBJ1-1 | TRBV6-5
TGTGCCAGCTCACCACCGGCCAGGGGGCCCGGAAACACCATATATTTT | CASSPPARGPGNTIYF | TRBD1 | . | TRBJ1-3 | TRBV18
TGCGCCAGCAGCCAAGGGGCTTCGGGGAGCGCTGGGGGGAGGCAGCCCCAGCATTTT | CASSQGASGSAGGRQPQHF | . | . | TRBJ1-5 | TRBV4-1
TGTGCCTACGCCAGACAGGATTTGGGCGCAAATGAGCAGTTCTTC | CAYARQDLGANEQFF | . | . | TRBJ2-1 | TRBV30
TGTGCCACCAGTGACCCCGGGACAGGGGGCCCCTACGAGCAGTACTTC | CATSDPGTGGPYEQYF | TRBD1 | . | TRBJ2-7 | TRBV24-1
TGTGCCAGCAGTTCCAGCTGGAGGAAGTACGAGCAGTACTTC | CASSSSWRKYEQYF | . | . | TRBJ2-7 | TRBV3-1/TRBV3-2
TGTGCCAGCAGCTATGCACGCACTGAAGCTTTCTTT | CASSYARTEAFF | . | few | TRBJ1-1 | TRBV13
TGTGCCATCAGTGACGACAGGTACGAGCAGTACTTC | CAISDDRYEQYF | . | . | TRBJ2-7 | TRBV10-3
TGTGCCAGCAGCTACCCGAGACAAGGAGCTTTCTTT | CASSYPRQGAFF | . | few | TRBJ1-1 | TRBV11-2
TGTGCCTGGAGCAAACAGGGGATTAGCACAGATACGCAGTATTTT | CAWSKQGISTDTQYF | TRBD1 | . | TRBJ2-3 | TRBV30